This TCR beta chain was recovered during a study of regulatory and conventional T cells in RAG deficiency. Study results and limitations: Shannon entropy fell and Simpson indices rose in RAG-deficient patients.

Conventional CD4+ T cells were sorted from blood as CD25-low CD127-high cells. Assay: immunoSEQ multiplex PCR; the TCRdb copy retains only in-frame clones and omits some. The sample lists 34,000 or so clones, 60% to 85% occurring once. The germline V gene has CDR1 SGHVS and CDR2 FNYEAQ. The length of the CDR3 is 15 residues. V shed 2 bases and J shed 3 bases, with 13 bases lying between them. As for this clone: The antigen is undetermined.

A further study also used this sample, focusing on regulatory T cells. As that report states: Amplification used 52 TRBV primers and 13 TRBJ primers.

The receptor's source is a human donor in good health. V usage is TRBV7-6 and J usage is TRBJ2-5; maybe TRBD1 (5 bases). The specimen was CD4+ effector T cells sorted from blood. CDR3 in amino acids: CASSLRIDREETQYF. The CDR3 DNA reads TGTGCCAGCAGCTTACGCATTGACAGAGAAGAGACCCAGTACTTC.